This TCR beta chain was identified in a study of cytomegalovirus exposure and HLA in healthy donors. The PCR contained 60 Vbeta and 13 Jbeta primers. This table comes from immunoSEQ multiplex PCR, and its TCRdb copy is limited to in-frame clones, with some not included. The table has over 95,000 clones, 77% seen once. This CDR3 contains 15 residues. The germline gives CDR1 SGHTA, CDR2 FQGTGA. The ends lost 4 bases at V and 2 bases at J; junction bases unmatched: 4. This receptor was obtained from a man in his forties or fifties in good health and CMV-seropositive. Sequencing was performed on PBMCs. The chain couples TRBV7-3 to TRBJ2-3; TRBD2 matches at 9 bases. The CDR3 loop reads CASSSSGALTDTQYF. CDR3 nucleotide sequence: TGTGCCAGCAGCTCTAGCGGGGCCCTCACAGATACGCAGTATTTT.